The 3 T cell receptor beta chains reported below all come from one sample, sequenced in a study of T cell responses to AZD1222 COVID-19 vaccine. Using immunoSEQ multiplex PCR, the repertoire was profiled, and TCRdb retains in-frame clones only, with some absent. Here the sample spans about 120,000 clones, about 88% being singletons. Specimen: peripheral blood, collected on day 0 of AZD1222 vaccination. The origin of the receptors is an adult in good health.

The chain couples TRBV5-4 to TRBJ2-7; D uncertain. The CDR3 consists of 13 residues. Germline-derived CDR1 and CDR2 are SGHNT and YYREEE (reference sequence). Between the trimmed V and J ends, which lost 4 bases and 4 bases, there was a span of 12 bases. The CDR3 reads CASSHPSPYEQYF. Written as DNA, the CDR3 is TGTGCCAGCAGCCACCCTTCTCCTTACGAGCAGTACTTC.

The chain carries TRBV27 and TRBJ1-5; D gene ambiguous. The V and J ends lost 8 bases and 1 base respectively, with 15 bases between them. This CDR3 is 15 amino acids long. CDR1 MNHEY and CDR2 SMNVEV come from the germline V gene (reference sequence). Here the CDR3 reads CASSQVGQSNQPQHF. CDR3 DNA: TGTGCCAGCTCCCAGGTTGGGCAGAGCAATCAGCCCCAGCATTTT.

The rearrangement links TRBV4-2 to TRBJ1-5; possible D gene TRBD1, 5 bases. V shed 1 base and J shed 2 bases, with 6 bases lying between them. Germline values: CDR1 LGHNA, CDR2 YNFKEQ. The CDR3 is 14 amino acids. CDR3 DNA: TGTGCCAGCAGCCAAGCCAGGGGCAATCAGCCCCAGCATTTT. Amino acid sequence: CASSQARGNQPQHF.